These 22 T cell receptor beta chains were all obtained from the same sample, sequenced in a study of human T cells and chemical hapten exposure. Indicated time point: healthy volunteer bleed at 6 weeks. Unfractionated whole blood served as the source for total RNA extraction. TCRdb ran MiXCR on the RACE reads and lists one entry per CDR3 protein. The top ten hold 1.5% to 1.7% of the sample, which has tens of thousands of distinct CDR3 sequences, about 9% seen once. Specimen: whole blood. The source is a male donor in good health. Some clones in this sample may be carry-over from other donors' samples.

The gene calls are TRBV6-6 and TRBJ2-5; no reliable D call. The CDR3 is made up of 14 amino acids. The germline V gene encodes CDR1 MNHNY and CDR2 SVGAGI (reference sequence). V dropped 5 bases and J dropped 1 base, with 11 bases sitting between them. CDR3 in amino acids: CASSLPGFQETQYF. Here the CDR3 DNA reads TGTGCCAGCAGTCTGCCCGGATTCCAAGAGACCCAGTACTTC.

This clonotype was counted only a few times. The chain has TRBV3-1 and TRBJ2-3; D possibly corresponds to TRBD2 (6 bases). The length of the CDR3 is 19 residues. Germline CDR1 reads LGHDT; CDR2 reads YNNKEL (reference sequence). Trimming removed 0 bases at V and 2 bases at J, with 21 bases between. CDR3 loop: CASSQDSILGGKDTDTQYF. In DNA, the CDR3 is TGTGCCAGCAGCCAAGATTCGATTCTTGGAGGGAAAGACACAGATACGCAGTATTTT.

The gene calls are TRBV27 and TRBJ1-1; 8 bases are shared with TRBD1. The germline V gene has CDR1 MNHEY and CDR2 SMNVEV (reference sequence). V trimming: 3 bases; J trimming: 4 bases; junction bases outside the gene matches: 7. This CDR3 is 15 amino acids long. The CDR3 nucleotides read TGTGCCAGCAGTTTGGTCGACAGGGGTGGCACTGAAGCTTTCTTT. It yields the protein CASSLVDRGGTEAFF.

This clonotype was counted between two and nine times. The V and J genes are TRBV5-1 and TRBJ2-3; TRBD2 matches 10 bases. Losses at the gene ends were 2 bases for V and 3 bases for J; bases not matched to a gene: 3. The V gene's germline CDR1 is SGHRS and CDR2 YFSETQ. The CDR3 runs 15 residues. CDR3 DNA: TGCGCCAGCAGCTTTACTAGCGGGAAAACAGATACGCAGTATTTT. It specifies CASSFTSGKTDTQYF.

This clonotype was observed many times. The J gene is TRBJ1-5, the V gene TRBV4-3; TRBD1 matches 11 bases. Germline values: CDR1 LGHNA, CDR2 YSLEER. This CDR3 region has 17 residues. The trim removed 0 bases at V and 6 bases at J, leaving 7 bases unmatched. The CDR3 sequence is CASSQDRTGGLGQPQHF. DNA for the CDR3: TGCGCCAGCAGCCAAGATAGGACAGGGGGCTTAGGTCAGCCCCAGCATTTT.

The chain is built from TRBV30 and TRBJ2-1, with 7 positions matching TRBD2. Losses at the gene ends were 0 bases for V and 8 bases for J; bases not matched to a gene: 1. This CDR3 spans 12 amino acids. Germline CDR1 and CDR2: GTSNPN and SVGIG (reference sequence). CDR3 in amino acids: CAWSVTSDEQFF. CDR3 DNA sequence: TGTGCCTGGAGTGTAACTAGCGATGAGCAGTTCTTC. The full variable domain, completed using reference TRBV30 and TRBJ2-1, is SQTIHQWPATLVQPVGSPLSLECTVEGTSNPNLYWYRQAAGRGLQLLFYSVGIGQISSEVPQNLSASRPQDRQFILSSKKLLLSDSGFYLCAWSVTSDEQFFGPGTRLTVL.

The V and J genes are TRBV6-4 and TRBJ2-2; D possibly corresponds to TRBD2 (6 bases). The V end was cut by 6 bases, the J end by 1 base, with 15 bases between. This CDR3 has 16 amino acids. Per germline, CDR1 MRHNA and CDR2 SNTAGT. In DNA form, the CDR3 reads TGTGCCAGCAGCCCCGTGCTGCGGGGGAACACCGGGGAGCTGTTTTTT. It is translated as CASSPVLRGNTGELFF.

The chain has TRBV29-1 and TRBJ1-3; tentative D call: TRBD1 (6 bases). The CDR3 loop spans 14 amino acids. Germline V lookup: CDR1 SQVTM, CDR2 ANQGSEA. Trimming cost V 7 bases and J 0 bases, with 13 bases left between them. As DNA, the CDR3 is TGCAGCGCCGAACAGGGACGCTCTGGAAACACCATATATTTT. This gives the protein CSAEQGRSGNTIYF.

The chain employs TRBV27 and TRBJ2-4; unclear D gene. With 8 bases removed from V and 0 bases from J, the gap between germline ends came to 17 bases. The CDR3 spans 16 residues. Germline lookup yields CDR1 MNHEY and CDR2 SMNVEV (reference sequence). Written as DNA, the CDR3 is TGTGCCAGCTCAAACCGCGGCATGGGAGCCAAAAACATTCAGTACTTC. Translated, it gives CASSNRGMGAKNIQYF.

This rearrangement joins TRBV2 to TRBJ1-3; D not resolved. This CDR3 has 15 amino acids. Germline CDR1 reads SNHLY; CDR2 reads FYNNEI. The V gene lost 7 bases and the J gene lost 1 base, with 14 bases spanning the gap. This CDR3 is CASKYGGISGNTIYF. CDR3 DNA: TGTGCCAGCAAGTATGGAGGGATATCTGGAAACACCATATATTTT.

A few counts support this clonotype. The V and J genes are TRBV20-1 and TRBJ2-1; 11 bases align to TRBD2. CDR3 length: 15 amino acids. Trimming took 4 bases from V and 4 from J; bases not matched to a gene: 6. Germline V gene lookup returns CDR1 DFQATT and CDR2 SNEGSKA (reference sequence). CDR3 protein: CSAKMTSGVYNEQFF. CDR3 bases: TGCAGTGCTAAGATGACTAGCGGGGTTTACAATGAGCAGTTCTTC.

The rearrangement uses TRBV13 and TRBJ1-1, with TRBD1 matching over 7 bases. CDR1 is PRHDT and CDR2 is FYEKMQ in the germline V gene (reference sequence). The CDR3 extends over 15 amino acids. Trimming took 4 bases from V and 6 from J; bases not matched to a gene: 11. The CDR3 coding sequence is TGTGCCAGCAGCTCGTATAACAGGGGTCTCCCTGAAGCTTTCTTT. This sequence encodes CASSSYNRGLPEAFF. The complete variable domain, with remaining parts taken from reference TRBV13 and TRBJ1-1, reads AAGVIQSPRHLIKEKRETATLKCYPIPRHDTVYWYQQGPGQDPQFLISFYEKMQSDKGSIPDRFSAQQFSDYHSELNMSSLELGDSALYFCASSSYNRGLPEAFFGQGTRLTVV.

This chain joins TRBV5-4 and TRBJ1-1; tentatively, D is TRBD1 (5 bases). Germline V gene data show CDR1 as SGHNT and CDR2 as YYREEE (reference sequence). This CDR3 comprises 15 residues. V was clipped by 0 bases and J by 1 base, with 10 bases between them. The CDR3 bases are TGTGCCAGCAGCTTGGGGCAGGGTACGAACACTGAAGCTTTCTTT. Its translation: CASSLGQGTNTEAFF. The full variable domain, completed using reference TRBV5-4 and TRBJ1-1, is ETGVTQSPTHLIKTRGQQVTLRCSSQSGHNTVSWYQQALGQGPQFIFQYYREEENGRGNFPPRFSGLQFPNYSSELNVNALELDDSALYLCASSLGQGTNTEAFFGQGTRLTVV.

This clonotype was seen repeatedly, ten times or more. The rearrangement joins TRBV11-2 to TRBJ1-3; D unresolved. This CDR3 has 14 residues. V was trimmed by 2 bases and J by 1 base, leaving 6 bases between them. The germline gives CDR1 SGHAT, CDR2 FQNNGV. CDR3 nucleotides: TGTGCCAGCAGCTTACCGGGGTCTGGAAACACCATATATTTT. Its translation: CASSLPGSGNTIYF.

This clonotype has more than one count but fewer than ten. The rearrangement links TRBV12-3 or TRBV12-4 to TRBJ1-5, with a tentative D call TRBD1 (5 bases). The V gene lost 3 bases and the J gene lost 11 bases, with 14 bases spanning the gap. The CDR3 spans 13 residues. The CDR3 spells CASSFSGQVTQHF. The CDR3 DNA reads as TGTGCCAGCAGTTTCTCGGGGCAGGTCACCCAGCATTTT.

There are many counts of this clonotype. The chain is built from TRBV29-1 and TRBJ1-1; possible D gene TRBD1, 6 bases. The CDR3 covers 15 residues. The V and J ends lost 0 bases and 0 bases respectively, with 11 bases between them. The germline V gene has CDR1 SQVTM and CDR2 ANQGSEA. The CDR3 nucleotides read TGCAGCGTTGAAGATTGGGACAATGTGAACACTGAAGCTTTCTTT. Encoded protein: CSVEDWDNVNTEAFF.

The rearrangement joins TRBV5-4 to TRBJ1-3; tentative D call: TRBD1 (6 bases). The V end was cut by 2 bases, the J end by 0 bases, with 9 bases between. Germline CDR1 and CDR2: SGHNT and YYREEE (reference sequence). The CDR3 totals 15 residues. The chain's CDR3 is CASSFRGGSGNTIYF. DNA of the CDR3: TGTGCCAGCAGCTTTAGGGGGGGCTCTGGAAACACCATATATTTT.

This clonotype was seen only a few times. The V gene is TRBV6-1, the J gene TRBJ2-3; a possible D gene is TRBD2 (5 bases). Germline assignment: CDR1 MNHNS and CDR2 SASEGT. V was clipped by 2 bases and J by 4 bases, with 13 bases between them. The CDR3 covers 15 residues. The CDR3 nucleotides are TGTGCCAGCAGTGAAACAGCGGCGGCTTCAGATACGCAGTATTTT. Translation: CASSETAAASDTQYF.

Only a few counts were recorded for this clonotype. This chain uses TRBV12-3 or TRBV12-4 with TRBJ1-5, with 8 bases identical to TRBD1. J gave up 6 bases and V 6 bases, and 16 bases lay outside the gene matches. This CDR3 is 17 amino acids long. The CDR3 DNA reads TGTGCCAGCAGCCTAGGGGCAGGGGGCGCGGAAAGTCAGCCCCAGCATTTT. Protein product: CASSLGAGGAESQPQHF.

This chain links TRBV12-3 or TRBV12-4 with TRBJ1-1, with D perhaps matching TRBD1 (5 bases). V lost 5 bases and J lost 0, with 10 bases in between. This CDR3 region has 14 residues. The CDR3 coding sequence is TGTGCCAGCAGTGAGGGACGGATGAACACTGAAGCTTTCTTT. Translated, it gives CASSEGRMNTEAFF.

There are a few counts of this clonotype. The rearrangement uses TRBV12-3 or TRBV12-4 and TRBJ2-3, with no clear D. Trimming took 5 bases from V and 5 from J, leaving 8 bases between them. The CDR3 has 12 residues. DNA of the CDR3: TGTGCCAGCAGTCGACATAGAGATACGCAGTATTTT. Translated: CASSRHRDTQYF.

This clonotype was seen many times. The rearrangement links TRBV6-5 to TRBJ1-1, with unresolved D. Germline CDR1 and CDR2: MNHEY and SVGAGI. The CDR3 runs to 14 residues. V was shortened by 4 bases and J by 1 base, with 10 bases between the two germline ends. CDR3 DNA sequence: TGTGCCAGCAGTTCCCTCGGCAGGAACACTGAAGCTTTCTTT. It encodes CASSSLGRNTEAFF.